This TCR beta chain was obtained from a study of blood T cells in healthy people across ages. Combining a sample-barcoded 5' primer with a J-beta primer mix, a second PCR ran for roughly 7 to 11 cycles. Each CDR3 protein gets one entry after TCRdb re-called the 5' RACE reads with MiXCR. This table holds over a million distinct CDR3 sequences, approximately 42% found once. This clonotype was found a few times. The CDR3 sequence is 14 residues long. The V and J ends lost 5 bases and 5 bases respectively, with 15 bases between them. Germline V gene lookup returns CDR1 MDHEN and CDR2 SYDVKM. The sequence came from a woman between 18 and 29 years old in good health. The V gene is TRBV28, the J gene TRBJ1-2; D is perhaps TRBD1 (6 bases). Source material: blood. CDR3 nucleotide sequence: TGTGCCAGCAGTGCGGCAGGACAGTCTTATGGCTACACCTTC. This translates into CASSAAGQSYGYTF.